The next 27 T cell receptor beta chains were all read from a single sample in a study of regulatory T cells in long-lasting Graves disease. Sample time point: persistent/refractory GD, antithyroid drugs over 5 years with positive TRAb. Preparation of the TCR library used RNA extracted from PBMCs. Construction of the TCR beta libraries employed iRepertoire HTBI primers in conjunction with Arm-PCR of CDR3 regions. TCRdb reprocessed the multiplex PCR reads via MiXCR and lists one record per CDR3 protein. The table records fewer than 400,000 distinct CDR3 sequences, more than 20% of them present only once. The sample here was peripheral blood mononuclear cells (PBMCs), taken when the disease was refractory, from a patient treated with antithyroid drugs. These receptors were taken from a female donor with Graves disease.

The J gene is TRBJ2-2, the V gene TRBV5-1; D may be TRBD2 (6 bases). Germline lookup yields CDR1 SGHRS and CDR2 YFSETQ. The length of the CDR3 is 13 residues. Trimming pared 4 bases from V and 7 bases from J, leaving 11 bases between. This chain's CDR3 is CASSPEGNGELFF. The CDR3 DNA is TGCGCCAGCAGCCCGGAGGGGAACGGGGAGCTGTTTTTT.

A word on this clonotype: At one boundary the junction diverges from the germline segment, which might be a read error. The rearrangement links TRBV10-3 to TRBJ2-3; 10 bases align to TRBD1. Germline CDR1 reads ENHRY; CDR2 reads SYGVKD. The CDR3 runs 12 residues. Written as DNA, the CDR3 is TGTGCCATCAGTGAGGGGACAGGGGCTGTAAATTTT. Protein product: CAISEGTGAVNF.

As concerns this clonotype: Lacking the conserved final phenylalanine or tryptophan, this CDR3 likely reflects a read error. V gene TRBV7-9 combines with J gene TRBJ1-1, with 9 bases identical to TRBD1. Germline trimming cut 5 bases from V and 1 base from J; bases unmatched to any gene: 2. This CDR3 is 14 amino acids long. Germline CDR1 and CDR2: SEHNR and FQNEAQ (reference sequence). Here the CDR3 reads CASSLQGANTEAFS. The CDR3 DNA is TGTGCCAGCAGCCTACAGGGGGCGAACACTGAAGCTTTCTCT.

Points on this clonotype: At one end, the junction sequence differs from germline, possibly due to a read error. This chain's CDR3 is CASRSEQGGDTEAFF. The CDR3 DNA reads TGTGCCAGCAGGTCAGAACAGGGGGGAGACACTGAAGCTTTCTTT. V usage is TRBV5-1 and J usage is TRBJ1-1; 8 positions match TRBD1. CDR1 and CDR2 (germline): SGHRS, YFSETQ. The CDR3 contains 15 residues.

In its sample, this clonotype was seen many times. The genes are TRBV12-3 or TRBV12-4 and TRBJ2-7, with a weak D call TRBD2 (7 bases). There are 16 residues in the CDR3. Trimming stripped 5 bases from V and 0 bases from J, with 17 bases between. CDR3 nucleotide sequence: TGTGCCAGCAGTCCCCAAGGGGGGGGGTCCTCCTACGAGCAGTACTTC. It yields the protein CASSPQGGGSSYEQYF.

This clonotype was observed at least ten times. The chain uses TRBV7-9 and TRBJ1-2, with D tentatively TRBD1 (5 bases). This CDR3 has 15 residues. CDR1 SEHNR and CDR2 FQNEAQ come from the germline V gene (reference sequence). V shed 5 bases and J shed 8 bases, with 21 bases lying between them. CDR3 coding DNA: TGTGCCAGCAGCGCCATGACCGGGACCCTCGAGGGCTACACCTTC. Translation: CASSAMTGTLEGYTF.

This chain uses TRBV18 with TRBJ2-7; 10 bases line up with TRBD1. V lost 5 bases to trimming and J lost 4 bases; unmatched junction nucleotides: 8. This CDR3 has 15 residues. Germline V gene lookup returns CDR1 KGHSH and CDR2 LQKENI. Here the CDR3 reads CASSSRDRGYYEQYF. Here the CDR3 DNA reads TGTGCCAGCTCATCGCGGGACAGGGGCTATTACGAGCAGTACTTC.

This clonotype was recorded at least ten times. The chain joins TRBV3-1 to TRBJ1-5; D perhaps matches TRBD1 (5 bases). The CDR3 runs 16 residues. The germline gives CDR1 LGHDT, CDR2 YNNKEL (reference sequence). The V end was cut by 1 base, the J end by 3 bases, with 13 bases between. CDR3 residues: CASSQGGLNPNQPQHF. In DNA, the CDR3 is TGTGCCAGCAGCCAAGGGGGGTTAAACCCCAATCAGCCCCAGCATTTT.

This sequence joins TRBV2 and TRBJ2-6; possible D gene TRBD1, 5 bases. Between the trimmed V and J ends, which lost 11 bases and 0 bases, there was a span of 11 bases. Germline-derived CDR1 and CDR2 are SNHLY and FYNNEI. The length of the CDR3 is 14 residues. The CDR3 is CACRQISGANVLTF. CDR3 sequence (DNA): TGTGCCTGCCGACAGATCTCTGGGGCCAACGTCCTGACTTTC.

At least ten counts were recorded for this clonotype. V usage is TRBV6-2 or TRBV6-3 and J usage is TRBJ1-2; D uncertain. This CDR3 has 13 residues. V lost 0 bases and J lost 8, with 10 bases in between. Germline lookup yields CDR1 MNHEY and CDR2 SVGEGT. CDR3 sequence reads: CASSYSTSEGYTF. The CDR3 DNA follows: TGTGCCAGCAGTTACTCGACCAGCGAGGGCTACACCTTC.

This clonotype was counted only a few times. This chain uses TRBV30 with TRBJ2-7; 10 nucleotides match TRBD1. V was clipped by 6 bases and J by 4 bases; unmatched bases: 3. Germline CDR1 is GTSNPN and CDR2 is SVGIG (reference sequence). The CDR3 runs 12 residues. CDR3 sequence (DNA): TGTGCCTGTGACAGGGGGCGGTACGAGCAGTACTTC. Protein product: CACDRGRYEQYF.

This clonotype showed up many times. The chain carries TRBV12-3 or TRBV12-4 and TRBJ2-7; TRBD2 matches at 15 bases. V lost 5 bases, J lost 0 bases, and 8 bases stayed unmatched. This CDR3 is 18 amino acids long. The chain's CDR3 is CASSPGLAGGRFSYEQYF. Written as DNA, the CDR3 is TGTGCCAGCAGTCCGGGACTAGCGGGAGGAAGGTTCTCCTACGAGCAGTACTTC.

DNA of the CDR3: TGTGCCAGCAGTTTCGGCGGGATAATCAGGACCGGGGAGCTGTTTTTT. This translates into CASSFGGIIRTGELFF. The V and J genes are TRBV28 and TRBJ2-2; TRBD2 might be the D (6 bases). The CDR3 has 16 residues. The V end was cut by 3 bases, the J end by 5 bases, with 16 bases between. Germline CDR1 is MDHEN and CDR2 is SYDVKM.

There are many counts of this clonotype. V gene TRBV12-3 or TRBV12-4 combines with J gene TRBJ2-6; perhaps TRBD2 as D (5 bases). This CDR3 comprises 17 residues. Trimming took 2 bases from V and 0 from J, leaving 11 bases between them. The CDR3 bases are TGTGCCAGCAGTTTATTGGAGGCCCTCTCTGGGGCCAACGTCCTGACTTTC. Its protein product is CASSLLEALSGANVLTF.

This chain links TRBV12-5 with TRBJ2-2; 9 bases align to TRBD2. This CDR3 has 16 amino acids. V shed 6 bases and J 3 bases; nucleotides not matched to a gene: 8. CDR1 is LGHNT and CDR2 is FRNRAP in the germline V gene. CDR3 protein: CASGFSGRIYTGELFF. CDR3 DNA: TGTGCTAGTGGCTTTAGCGGGAGAATATACACCGGGGAGCTGTTTTTT.

This clonotype was seen repeatedly, ten times or more. The chain is built from TRBV20-1 and TRBJ2-5; 11 bases are a match to TRBD2. J gave up 4 bases and V 7 bases, and 5 bases lay outside the gene matches. Germline CDR1 is DFQATT and CDR2 is SNEGSKA (reference sequence). CDR3 length equals 13 residues. The CDR3, as DNA: TGCAGTGTTAGCGGGAGGGCCATAGAGACCCAGTACTTC. It codes for CSVSGRAIETQYF.

This clonotype came up a few times. The chain has TRBV20-1 and TRBJ1-1; D is unresolved. CDR1 DFQATT and CDR2 SNEGSKA come from the germline V gene (reference sequence). The CDR3 runs to 14 residues. The ends were cut back, 5 bases at V and 2 bases at J, with 15 bases in the middle. The CDR3 DNA reads as TGCAGTGCTTCACGGGCCGTCAGTAACACTGAAGCTTTCTTT. Residues: CSASRAVSNTEAFF.

The chain has TRBV5-1 and TRBJ2-2; 11 positions match TRBD1. The germline V gene has CDR1 SGHRS and CDR2 YFSETQ. With V trimmed by 4 bases and J by 10 bases, 9 bases remained unmatched. The length of the CDR3 is 15 residues. This chain's CDR3 is CASSGGTGGPEELFF. The CDR3 DNA is TGCGCCAGCAGCGGCGGGACAGGGGGGCCTGAGGAGCTGTTTTTT.

This clonotype has a count of ten or more. The V call is TRBV12-3 or TRBV12-4, the J call TRBJ1-5; tentatively, D is TRBD1 (6 bases). Trimming took 3 bases from V and 4 from J, leaving 13 bases between them. This CDR3 has 15 residues. CDR3 DNA: TGTGCCAGCAGTTTTTCGGGGGCTTATAATCAGCCCCAGCATTTT. This encodes CASSFSGAYNQPQHF.

The chain has TRBV7-9 and TRBJ2-2; D is undetermined. V was pared by 4 bases and J by 5 bases, with 8 bases between. Germline CDR1 reads SEHNR; CDR2 reads FQNEAQ (reference sequence). The CDR3 runs 13 residues. CDR3 in DNA: TGTGCCAGCAGCTCTACAGAAACCGGGGAGCTGTTTTTT. Translation: CASSSTETGELFF.

The V gene is TRBV29-1, the J gene TRBJ2-7, with D perhaps TRBD1 (5 bases). The germline CDR1 and CDR2 sequences are SQVTM and ANQGSEA. This CDR3 region has 12 residues. V was clipped by 6 bases and J by 5 bases, with 14 bases between them. CDR3 DNA: TGCAGCGTGTCCAGGGCCGGTCACGAGCAGTACTTC. Its protein product is CSVSRAGHEQYF.

V usage is TRBV19 and J usage is TRBJ1-1; the D gene is possibly TRBD1 (6 bases). The CDR3 totals 15 residues. Germline V CDR1 and CDR2: LNHDA, SQIVND (reference sequence). V dropped 4 bases and J dropped 4 bases, with 16 bases sitting between them. The CDR3 DNA is TGTGCCAGTAGTAGCCACAGGGCCGGGCTCACTGAAGCTTTCTTT. This gives the protein CASSSHRAGLTEAFF.

This clonotype was found many times. The gene calls are TRBV7-8 and TRBJ2-5, with TRBD2 identical over 14 bases. Germline trimming cut 7 bases from V and 4 bases from J; bases unmatched to any gene: 11. This CDR3 spans 17 amino acids. Germline CDR1 is SGHVS and CDR2 is FQNEAQ. The CDR3 region has the DNA TGTGCCAGCACCCCAGGGGGGACTAGCGGGAGACTAGAGACCCAGTACTTC. Protein: CASTPGGTSGRLETQYF. Filled out from reference TRBV7-8 and TRBJ2-5, the complete variable domain reads GAGVSQSPRYKVAKRGQDVALRCDPISGHVSLFWYQQALGQGPEFLTYFQNEAQLDKSGLPSDRFFAERPEGSVSTLKIQRTQQEDSAVYLCASTPGGTSGRLETQYFGPGTRLLVL.

The table lists this clonotype with many counts. The V call is TRBV28, the J call TRBJ1-1; perhaps TRBD1 as D (6 bases). Trimming took off 8 bases at V and 0 bases at J, with 16 bases between the two ends. The V gene's germline CDR1 is MDHEN and CDR2 SYDVKM. The CDR3 length is 15 residues. The CDR3 nucleotides are TGTGCCAGCCGTATGGGGGGGGACATGAACACTGAAGCTTTCTTT. Protein product: CASRMGGDMNTEAFF.

This clonotype was seen at least ten times. The chain uses TRBV11-2 and TRBJ2-7; unclear D gene. This CDR3 is built from 12 residues. CDR1 is SGHAT, CDR2 FQNNGV, per germline. Deletions cut 4 bases from V and 4 bases from J, with 8 bases between. For the CDR3, the DNA is TGTGCCAGCAGCTCAGGAGTATACGAGCAGTACTTC. Protein sequence: CASSSGVYEQYF.

The chain has TRBV27 and TRBJ2-7, with TRBD2 matching 7 bases. Trimming removed 1 base from V and 3 bases from J; junction bases left unmatched: 3. Germline V gives CDR1 MNHEY, CDR2 SMNVEV (reference sequence). This CDR3 comprises 14 residues. DNA of the CDR3: TGTGCCAGCAGTTTATGGGGGGGAAACTACGAGCAGTACTTC. Translating gives CASSLWGGNYEQYF.

This clonotype was recorded once. This rearrangement joins TRBV30 to TRBJ1-1; 8 bases align to TRBD1. Trimming cost V 2 bases and J 1 base; bases outside gene matches: 3. In germline, CDR1 is GTSNPN, CDR2 SVGIG (reference sequence). CDR3 length: 14 residues. CDR3 residues: CAWSLTGANTEAFF. DNA for the CDR3: TGTGCCTGGAGTCTGACAGGGGCGAACACTGAAGCTTTCTTT.